This T cell receptor beta chain was obtained from a study of beta chain features in type 1 diabetes. The overall study: Examination of sorted cells across all samples involved approximately 100,000,000 cells.

Reverse transcription of all isolated RNA meant that expressed TCRB transcripts were sequenced. The table came from immunoSEQ multiplex PCR; TCRdb's copy has only in-frame clones and leaves some out. The sample has 250,000 to 300,000 clones; about 13% are singletons. Overall study findings and caveats: Possible PCR preference for shorter templates applied equally to patients and controls. Shorter TCRB CDR3s, moderately but significantly so, marked every one of the four CD4+ subsets in Type 1 diabetes patients.

A single heparinised blood sample, averaging about 120 mL, was obtained per donor. Every sorted population was more than 95% pure. As regards this clone: Its antigen is currently unknown.

The source of this sequence is a man under 40 with type 1 diabetes. What was sequenced was naive CD4+ T cells from blood.

The CDR3 coding sequence is TGTGCCAGCAGCTTAGACACAGGGCTACACGAGCAGTACTTC. Translated: CASSLDTGLHEQYF. The chain has TRBV7-9 and TRBJ2-7; a possible D gene is TRBD1 (6 bases). Germline CDR1 SEHNR, CDR2 FQNEAQ (reference sequence). This CDR3 has 14 amino acids. Trimming cost V 1 base and J 5 bases, with 12 bases left between them.